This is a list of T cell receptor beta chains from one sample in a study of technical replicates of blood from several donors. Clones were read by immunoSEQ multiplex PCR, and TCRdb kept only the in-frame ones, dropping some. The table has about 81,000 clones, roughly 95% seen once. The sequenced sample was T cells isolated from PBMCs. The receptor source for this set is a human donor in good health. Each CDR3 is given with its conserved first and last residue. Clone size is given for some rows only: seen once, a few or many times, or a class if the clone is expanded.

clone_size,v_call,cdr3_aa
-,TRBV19,CASSKGLNEQFF
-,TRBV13,CASSGQGDNEQFF
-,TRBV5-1,CASSLGQTGEKLFF
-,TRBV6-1,CASSLTGMNTEAFF
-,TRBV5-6,CASRLQGTEAFF
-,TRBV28,CASSPFAGGAETQYF
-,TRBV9,CASSVYPEETQYF
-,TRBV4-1,CASSQLGTRDGYTF
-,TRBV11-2,CASSHGRGGNQPQHF
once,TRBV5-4,CASSLGQGGVYEQYF
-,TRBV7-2,CASSATGMGETQYF
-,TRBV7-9,CASSFAGATGNTIYF
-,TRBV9,CASSVSGGSEQFF